Listed below are T cell receptor beta chains from one sample, sequenced in a study of memory CD4+ T cells and cytomegalovirus serostatus. Generated by immunoSEQ multiplex PCR, the TCRdb table keeps only in-frame clones and is missing some. The sample yields around 76,000 clones, around 82% seen once. Input material: memory CD4+ T cells from blood. The receptors shown here come from an adult in good health and CMV-seropositive. The CDR3 runs from the conserved cysteine through the conserved F or W. D genes are given only for firm matches. Only part of the rows carry a size: once, few, many, or a class if the clone is expanded.

size: -
J: TRBJ1-5
V: TRBV5-1
D: TRBD1
length: 13
CDR3: CASRDRKIQPQHF
DNA: TGCGCCAGCCGGGACAGAAAGATTCAGCCCCAGCATTTT

size: -
J: TRBJ1-6
V: TRBV7-2
D: -
length: 13
CDR3: CASSLDWGSPLHF
DNA: TGTGCCAGCAGCTTAGATTGGGGTTCACCCCTCCACTTT

size: -
J: TRBJ2-1
V: TRBV11-2
D: TRBD1
length: 16
CDR3: CASTQRGDSLPAEQFF
DNA: TGTGCCAGCACGCAAAGAGGGGACAGCTTGCCTGCGGAGCAGTTCTTC

size: few
J: TRBJ1-5
V: TRBV18
D: -
length: 17
CDR3: CASSPNPLKGSGQPQHF
DNA: TGTGCCAGCTCACCAAACCCGCTAAAAGGGTCGGGTCAGCCCCAGCATTTT

size: once
J: TRBJ1-2
V: TRBV29-1
D: TRBD1
length: 13
CDR3: CSVVGQGANGYTF
DNA: TGCAGCGTTGTGGGACAGGGGGCTAACGGCTACACCTTC

size: once
J: TRBJ1-1
V: TRBV11-2
D: -
length: 13
CDR3: CASSSLGGTEAFF
DNA: TGTGCCAGCAGCTCCTTGGGGGGCACTGAAGCTTTCTTT

size: -
J: TRBJ1-5
V: TRBV7-2
D: TRBD1
length: 15
CDR3: CASSPRGVGNQPQHF
DNA: TGTGCCAGCAGCCCCAGGGGGGTGGGCAATCAGCCCCAGCATTTT

size: -
J: TRBJ2-1
V: TRBV7-6
D: TRBD2
length: 17
CDR3: CASSLLPSGRALNEQFF
DNA: TGTGCCAGCAGTTTGCTCCCAAGCGGGAGGGCCCTCAATGAGCAGTTCTTC

size: -
J: TRBJ1-6
V: TRBV4-2
D: TRBD1
length: 15
CDR3: CASSVRATGDSPLHF
DNA: TGTGCCAGCAGCGTGAGGGCAACAGGGGATTCACCCCTCCACTTT

size: -
J: TRBJ1-6
V: TRBV4-1
D: -
length: 17
CDR3: CASSQAGVAAGGSPLHF
DNA: TGCGCCAGCAGCCAAGCAGGGGTGGCCGCCGGGGGTTCACCCCTCCACTTT

size: -
J: TRBJ2-7
V: TRBV2
D: TRBD1
length: 13
CDR3: CASSGTVTYEQYF
DNA: TGTGCCAGCAGCGGGACAGTCACCTACGAGCAGTACTTC

size: -
J: TRBJ1-6
V: TRBV19
D: TRBD1
length: 15
CDR3: CASSIGTADNSPLHF
DNA: TGTGCCAGTAGTATCGGGACAGCAGATAATTCACCCCTCCACTTT

size: -
J: TRBJ2-3
V: TRBV5-1
D: TRBD2
length: 17
CDR3: CASSLRVAGGSTDTQYF
DNA: TGCGCCAGCAGCCTCCGGGTGGCGGGGGGTTCCACAGATACGCAGTATTTT

size: few
J: TRBJ2-5
V: TRBV7-9
D: TRBD1
length: 16
CDR3: CASSHGGQGLVETQYF
DNA: TGTGCCAGCAGCCACGGCGGACAGGGTCTTGTGGAGACCCAGTACTTC

size: once
J: TRBJ2-4
V: TRBV11-3
D: TRBD1
length: 16
CDR3: CASSLSWTGDKNIQYF
DNA: TGTGCCAGCAGCTTATCTTGGACAGGGGACAAAAACATTCAGTACTTC

size: -
J: TRBJ1-2
V: TRBV19
D: -
length: 15
CDR3: CASRWATQRNYGYTF
DNA: TGTGCCAGTAGATGGGCTACACAGAGAAACTATGGCTACACCTTC

size: -
J: TRBJ1-5
V: TRBV2
D: TRBD1
length: 16
CDR3: CASSESGQALGQPQHF
DNA: TGTGCCAGCAGTGAATCTGGACAGGCCCTCGGTCAGCCCCAGCATTTT

size: -
J: TRBJ1-2
V: TRBV21-1
D: -
length: 12
CDR3: CASSKAPGGYTF
DNA: TGTGCCAGCTCTAAAGCCCCCGGCGGCTACACCTTC

size: -
J: TRBJ1-6
V: TRBV30
D: -
length: 13
CDR3: CAWSTQVRSPLHF
DNA: TGTGCCTGGAGTACCCAGGTTCGATCACCCCTCCACTTT

size: -
J: TRBJ2-2
V: TRBV7-9
D: -
length: 17
CDR3: CASSFLGSSGNTGELFF
DNA: TGTGCCAGCAGTTTTCTCGGTTCGAGCGGGAACACCGGGGAGCTGTTTTTT

size: few
J: TRBJ1-2
V: TRBV9
D: -
length: 13
CDR3: CASSLLIGYGYTF
DNA: TGTGCCAGCAGCCTGCTGATTGGATATGGCTACACCTTC

size: -
J: TRBJ1-4
V: TRBV7-9
D: TRBD1
length: 16
CDR3: CASSLTPGTGDEKLFF
DNA: TGTGCCAGCAGCCTAACCCCCGGGACAGGGGACGAAAAACTGTTTTTT

size: -
J: TRBJ1-2
V: TRBV7-2
D: -
length: 17
CDR3: CASSKSREGGDRYGYTF
DNA: TGTGCCAGCAGCAAGTCGAGGGAGGGGGGCGACCGCTATGGCTACACCTTC

size: -
J: TRBJ1-5
V: TRBV7-9
D: TRBD1
length: 16
CDR3: CASSPGTDGRNQPQHF
DNA: TGTGCCAGCAGCCCTGGGACAGATGGGCGCAATCAGCCCCAGCATTTT

size: -
J: TRBJ2-1
V: TRBV19
D: -
length: 11
CDR3: CASSIYNEQFF
DNA: TGTGCCAGTAGTATATACAATGAGCAGTTCTTC

size: -
J: TRBJ2-7
V: TRBV6-6
D: -
length: 14
CDR3: CASSPAEASYEQYF
DNA: TGTGCCAGCAGTCCCGCGGAGGCTTCCTACGAGCAGTACTTC

size: -
J: TRBJ1-1
V: TRBV7-2
D: -
length: 12
CDR3: CASSNSNTEAFF
DNA: TGTGCCAGCAGTAATTCGAACACTGAAGCTTTCTTT

size: -
J: TRBJ1-1
V: TRBV20-1
D: -
length: 8
CDR3: CSARRGFF
DNA: TGCAGTGCTAGACGAGGTTTCTTT

size: -
J: TRBJ2-5
V: TRBV11-3
D: -
length: 16
CDR3: CASSPRVGGREETQYF
DNA: TGTGCCAGCAGCCCCCGAGTCGGAGGGCGGGAAGAGACCCAGTACTTC

size: few
J: TRBJ1-1
V: TRBV18
D: -
length: 13
CDR3: CASSEIMGPEAFF
DNA: TGTGCCAGCTCAGAAATCATGGGCCCTGAAGCTTTCTTT

size: -
J: TRBJ1-1
V: TRBV6-5
D: TRBD1
length: 13
CDR3: CASSRRQGGEAFF
DNA: TGTGCCAGCAGCCGTCGACAGGGGGGCGAAGCTTTCTTT

size: -
J: TRBJ1-6
V: TRBV30
D: TRBD1
length: 13
CDR3: CAWGDRANSPLHF
DNA: TGTGCCTGGGGGGACAGGGCTAATTCACCCCTCCACTTT

size: -
J: TRBJ2-1
V: TRBV4-3
D: TRBD2
length: 15
CDR3: CASTLGLARINEQFF
DNA: TGCGCCAGCACCCTAGGACTAGCCCGTATCAATGAGCAGTTCTTC

size: -
J: TRBJ2-1
V: TRBV18
D: TRBD2
length: 17
CDR3: CASRDATGLAGGNEQFF
DNA: TGTGCCAGCCGAGACGCAACAGGGCTAGCGGGAGGGAATGAGCAGTTCTTC

size: -
J: TRBJ1-1
V: TRBV30
D: -
length: 12
CDR3: CAWRDTHTEAFF
DNA: TGTGCCTGGAGGGACACCCACACTGAAGCTTTCTTT

size: -
J: TRBJ2-2
V: TRBV4-1
D: -
length: 14
CDR3: CASSQGGTTGELFF
DNA: TGCGCCAGCAGCCAAGGAGGAACCACCGGGGAGCTGTTTTTT

size: -
J: TRBJ2-3
V: TRBV2
D: -
length: 12
CDR3: CASSEGQFTQYF
DNA: TGTGCCAGCTCGGAGGGGCAGTTTACGCAGTATTTT

size: -
J: TRBJ2-7
V: TRBV11-2
D: -
length: 16
CDR3: CASSPTPGGLSYEQYF
DNA: TGTGCCAGCAGCCCGACACCGGGGGGCCTCTCCTACGAGCAGTACTTC

size: -
J: TRBJ2-1
V: TRBV19
D: -
length: 16
CDR3: CASSRPPAGPINEQFF
DNA: TGTGCCAGTTCCCGCCCCCCCGCGGGGCCGATCAATGAGCAGTTCTTC

size: -
J: TRBJ1-6
V: TRBV28
D: -
length: 12
CDR3: CASSSGNSPLHF
DNA: TGTGCCAGCAGTTCCGGGAATTCACCCCTCCACTTT

size: -
J: TRBJ1-4
V: TRBV11-2
D: -
length: 15
CDR3: CASSRLQRQSEKLFF
DNA: TGTGCCAGCAGCCGACTACAGCGACAAAGTGAAAAACTGTTTTTT

size: -
J: TRBJ2-6
V: TRBV11-3
D: -
length: 16
CDR3: CASSLETESGANVLTF
DNA: TGTGCCAGCAGCTTAGAGACGGAGTCTGGGGCCAACGTCCTGACTTTC

size: -
J: TRBJ2-7
V: TRBV11-2
D: TRBD1
length: 15
CDR3: CASSPARDRAYEQYF
DNA: TGTGCCAGCAGCCCTGCGCGGGACAGGGCTTACGAGCAGTACTTC

size: -
J: TRBJ1-5
V: TRBV18
D: -
length: 14
CDR3: CASSLEHSNQPQHF
DNA: TGTGCCAGCTCCCTGGAACATAGCAATCAGCCCCAGCATTTT

size: -
J: TRBJ1-1
V: TRBV15
D: -
length: 14
CDR3: CATSRGGLNTEAFF
DNA: TGTGCCACCAGCAGAGGTGGACTTAACACTGAAGCTTTCTTT

size: -
J: TRBJ2-5
V: TRBV7-2
D: -
length: 14
CDR3: CASSPYRGAETQYF
DNA: TGTGCCAGCAGCCCGTACCGGGGGGCCGAGACCCAGTACTTC

size: -
J: TRBJ1-5
V: TRBV7-2
D: -
length: 13
CDR3: CASSFQADQPQHF
DNA: TGTGCCAGCAGCTTTCAAGCCGATCAGCCCCAGCATTTT

size: -
J: TRBJ2-3
V: TRBV27
D: TRBD2
length: 14
CDR3: CASRRGGEIDTQYF
DNA: TGTGCCAGCAGACGGGGGGGAGAAATAGATACGCAGTATTTT

size: -
J: TRBJ2-3
V: TRBV5-1
D: -
length: 14
CDR3: CASSYGISTDTQYF
DNA: TGCGCCAGCAGCTACGGGATAAGCACAGATACGCAGTATTTT

size: few
J: TRBJ1-5
V: TRBV6-1
D: -
length: 14
CDR3: CASSDGHSNQPQHF
DNA: TGTGCCAGCAGTGACGGGCATAGCAATCAGCCCCAGCATTTT

size: -
J: TRBJ2-7
V: TRBV6-1
D: -
length: 15
CDR3: CASKEMRGTNYEQYF
DNA: TGTGCCAGCAAAGAGATGCGGGGTACTAACTACGAGCAGTACTTC

size: -
J: TRBJ1-1
V: TRBV7-2
D: TRBD1
length: 14
CDR3: CASSSNRGRAEAFF
DNA: TGTGCCAGCAGCTCTAACAGGGGTAGGGCTGAAGCTTTCTTT

size: -
J: TRBJ1-1
V: TRBV7-9
D: -
length: 12
CDR3: CASSLLASTFYF
DNA: TGTGCCAGCAGCTTGTTGGCTTCGACTTTCTACTTT

size: once
J: TRBJ2-1
V: TRBV25-1
D: -
length: 11
CDR3: CASTAFSEQFF
DNA: TGTGCCAGCACCGCCTTTAGTGAGCAGTTCTTC

size: -
J: TRBJ2-5
V: TRBV27
D: -
length: 13
CDR3: CASSAEFGATQYF
DNA: TGTGCCAGCAGTGCTGAATTCGGGGCGACCCAGTACTTC